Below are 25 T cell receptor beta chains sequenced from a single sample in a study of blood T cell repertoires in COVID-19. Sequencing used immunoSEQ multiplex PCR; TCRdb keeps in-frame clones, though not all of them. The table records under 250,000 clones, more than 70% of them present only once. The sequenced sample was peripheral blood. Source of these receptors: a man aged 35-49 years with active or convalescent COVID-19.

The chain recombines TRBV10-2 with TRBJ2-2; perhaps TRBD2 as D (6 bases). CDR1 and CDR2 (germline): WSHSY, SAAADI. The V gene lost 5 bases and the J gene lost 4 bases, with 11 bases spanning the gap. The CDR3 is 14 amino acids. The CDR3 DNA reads TGCGCCAGCAGTAGTAGCGGTTTCACCGGGGAGCTGTTTTTT. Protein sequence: CASSSSGFTGELFF.

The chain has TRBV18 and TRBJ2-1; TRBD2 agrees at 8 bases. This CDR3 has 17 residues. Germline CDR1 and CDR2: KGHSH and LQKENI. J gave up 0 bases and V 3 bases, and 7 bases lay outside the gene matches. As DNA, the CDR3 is TGTGCCAGCTCACCGATTCAAGGGACTAGCTCCTACAATGAGCAGTTCTTC. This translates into CASSPIQGTSSYNEQFF.

The CDR3: CAGTQTGGYNTGELFF. Written as DNA, the CDR3 is TGTGCCGGGACCCAGACAGGGGGCTATAACACCGGGGAGCTGTTTTTT. The rearrangement joins TRBV7-9 to TRBJ2-2; 10 bases map to TRBD1. The germline V gene encodes CDR1 SEHNR and CDR2 FQNEAQ (reference sequence). CDR3 length equals 16 residues. V dropped 11 bases and J dropped 2; count of bases not matched to a gene: 11.

The CDR3 loop is CASSTGGGQGNIQYF. DNA of the CDR3: TGTGCCAGCAGCACAGGCGGGGGGCAGGGGAACATTCAGTACTTC. The J gene is TRBJ2-4, the V gene TRBV11-2; 8 positions match TRBD2. Per the germline V gene, CDR1 is SGHAT and CDR2 is FQNNGV. The V and J ends lost 5 bases and 7 bases, in that order; junction bases with no gene match: 10. The CDR3 loop spans 15 amino acids.

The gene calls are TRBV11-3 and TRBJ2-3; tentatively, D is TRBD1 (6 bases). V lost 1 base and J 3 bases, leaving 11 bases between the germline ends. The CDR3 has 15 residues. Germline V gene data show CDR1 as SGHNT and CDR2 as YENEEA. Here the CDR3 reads CASSLVAGATDTQYF. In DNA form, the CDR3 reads TGTGCCAGCAGCTTAGTTGCAGGGGCGACAGATACGCAGTATTTT.

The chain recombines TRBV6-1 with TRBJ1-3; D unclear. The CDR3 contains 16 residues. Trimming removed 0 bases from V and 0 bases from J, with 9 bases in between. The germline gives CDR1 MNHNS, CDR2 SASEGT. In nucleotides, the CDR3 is TGTGCCAGCAGTGAAGCGCTCGGGATCTCTGGAAACACCATATATTTT. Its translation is CASSEALGISGNTIYF.

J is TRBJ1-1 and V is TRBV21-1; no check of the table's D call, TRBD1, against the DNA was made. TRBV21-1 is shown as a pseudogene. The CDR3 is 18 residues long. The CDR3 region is CASSKGDRGWGLNTEAFF. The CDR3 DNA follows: TGTGCCAGCAGCAAGGGAGACAGGGGCTGGGGGTTGAACACTGAAGCTTTCTTT.

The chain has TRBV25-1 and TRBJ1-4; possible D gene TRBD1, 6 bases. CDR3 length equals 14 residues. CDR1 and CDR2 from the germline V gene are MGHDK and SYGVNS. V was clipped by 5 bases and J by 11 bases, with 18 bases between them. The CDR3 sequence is CASSRGSQSEKLFF. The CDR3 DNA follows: TGTGCCAGCAGTAGGGGGTCCCAGTCGGAGAAACTGTTTTTT. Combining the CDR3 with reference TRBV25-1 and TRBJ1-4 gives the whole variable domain EADIYQTPRYLVIGTGKKITLECSQTMGHDKMYWYQQDPGMELHLIHYSYGVNSTEKGDLSSESTVSRIRTEHFPLTLESARPSHTSQYLCASSRGSQSEKLFFGSGTQLSVL.

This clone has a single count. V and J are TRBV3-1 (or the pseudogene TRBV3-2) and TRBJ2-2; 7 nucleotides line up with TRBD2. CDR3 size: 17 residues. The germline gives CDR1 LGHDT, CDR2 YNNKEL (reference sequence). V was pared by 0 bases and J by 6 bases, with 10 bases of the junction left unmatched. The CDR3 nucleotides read TGTGCCAGCAGCCAAGATTCGGCGGGAGTAGGTGCCGGGGAGCTGTTTTTT. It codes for CASSQDSAGVGAGELFF.

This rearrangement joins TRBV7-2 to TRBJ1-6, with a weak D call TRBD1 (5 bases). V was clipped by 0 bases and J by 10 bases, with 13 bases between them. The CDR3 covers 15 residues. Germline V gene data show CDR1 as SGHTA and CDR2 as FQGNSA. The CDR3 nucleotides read TGTGCCAGCAGCTTAGCGGCCAGCTCAGGGTCACCCCTCCACTTT. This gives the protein CASSLAASSGSPLHF. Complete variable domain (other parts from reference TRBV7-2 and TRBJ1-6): GAGVSQSPSNKVTEKGKDVELRCDPISGHTALYWYRQSLGQGLEFLIYFQGNSAPDKSGLPSDRFSAERTGGSVSTLTIQRTQQEDSAVYLCASSLAASSGSPLHFGNGTRLTVT.

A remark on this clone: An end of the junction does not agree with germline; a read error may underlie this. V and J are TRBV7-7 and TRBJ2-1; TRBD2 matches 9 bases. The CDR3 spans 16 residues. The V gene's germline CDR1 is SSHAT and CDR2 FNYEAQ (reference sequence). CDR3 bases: TGTGCTAGCAGCCCAAACGCAGCGGGAGGTGGAGATGAGCAGTTCTTC. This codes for CASSPNAAGGGDEQFF.

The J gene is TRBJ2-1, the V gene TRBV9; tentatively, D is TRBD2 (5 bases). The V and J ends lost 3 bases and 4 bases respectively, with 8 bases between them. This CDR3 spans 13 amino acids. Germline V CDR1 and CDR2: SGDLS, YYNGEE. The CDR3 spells CASSAGLYNEQFF. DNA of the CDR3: TGTGCCAGCAGCGCCGGACTTTACAATGAGCAGTTCTTC.

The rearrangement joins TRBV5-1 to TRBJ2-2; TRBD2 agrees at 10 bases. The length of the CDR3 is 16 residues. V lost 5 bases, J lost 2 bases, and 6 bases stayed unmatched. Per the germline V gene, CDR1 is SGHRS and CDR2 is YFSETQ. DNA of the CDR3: TGCGCCAGCAGGAAAACTAGCGGGACAAACACCGGGGAGCTGTTTTTT. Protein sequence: CASRKTSGTNTGELFF. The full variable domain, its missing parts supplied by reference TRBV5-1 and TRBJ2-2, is KAGVTQTPRYLIKTRGQQVTLSCSPISGHRSVSWYQQTPGQGLQFLFEYFSETQRNKGNFPGRFSGRQFSNSRSEMNVSTLELGDSALYLCASRKTSGTNTGELFFGEGSRLTVL.

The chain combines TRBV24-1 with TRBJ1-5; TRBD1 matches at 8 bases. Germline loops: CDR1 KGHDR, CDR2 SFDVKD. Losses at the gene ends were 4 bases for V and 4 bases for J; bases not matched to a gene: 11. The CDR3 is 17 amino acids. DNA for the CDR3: TGTGCCACCAGTGAAACCGCCGGGACAGGCCTAAATCAGCCCCAGCATTTT. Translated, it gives CATSETAGTGLNQPQHF.

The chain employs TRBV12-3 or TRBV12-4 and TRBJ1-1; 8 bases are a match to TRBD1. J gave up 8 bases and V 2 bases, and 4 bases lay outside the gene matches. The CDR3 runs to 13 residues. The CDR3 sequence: CASSLQGQGEAFF. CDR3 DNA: TGTGCCAGCAGTTTACAAGGACAGGGCGAAGCTTTCTTT.

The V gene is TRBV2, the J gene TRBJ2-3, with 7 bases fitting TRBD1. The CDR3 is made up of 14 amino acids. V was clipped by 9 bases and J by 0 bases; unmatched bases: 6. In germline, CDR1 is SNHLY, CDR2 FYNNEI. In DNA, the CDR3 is TGTGCCAGTACGCCGGGACAGAGCACAGATACGCAGTATTTT. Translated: CASTPGQSTDTQYF.

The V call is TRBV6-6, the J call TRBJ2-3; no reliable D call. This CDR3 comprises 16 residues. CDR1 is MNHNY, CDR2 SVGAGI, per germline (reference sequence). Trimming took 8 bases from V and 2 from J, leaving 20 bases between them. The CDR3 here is CASEPKETGNTDTQYF. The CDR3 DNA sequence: TGTGCCAGCGAACCCAAAGAGACGGGTAACACAGATACGCAGTATTTT.

CDR3 residues: CASSTGTVRGETQYF. The CDR3, as DNA: TGTGCCAGTAGTACAGGGACAGTTAGGGGGGAGACCCAGTACTTC. The chain uses TRBV19 and TRBJ2-5; TRBD1 aligns across 7 bases. Germline lookup yields CDR1 LNHDA and CDR2 SQIVND (reference sequence). With V trimmed by 4 bases and J by 5 bases, 10 bases remained unmatched. The CDR3 extends over 15 amino acids.

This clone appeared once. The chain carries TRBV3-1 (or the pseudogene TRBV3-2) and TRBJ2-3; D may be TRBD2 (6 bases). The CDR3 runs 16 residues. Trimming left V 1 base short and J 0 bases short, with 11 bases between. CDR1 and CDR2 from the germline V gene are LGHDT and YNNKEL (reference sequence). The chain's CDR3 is CASSQGLGLSTDTQYF. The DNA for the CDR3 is TGTGCCAGCAGCCAAGGTCTAGGACTAAGCACAGATACGCAGTATTTT.

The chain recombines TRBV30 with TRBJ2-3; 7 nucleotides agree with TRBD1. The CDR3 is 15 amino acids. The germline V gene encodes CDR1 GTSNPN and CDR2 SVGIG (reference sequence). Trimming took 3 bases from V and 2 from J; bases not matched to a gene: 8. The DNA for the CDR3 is TGTGCCTGGAGCCCCTTTGACAGGGACACAGATACGCAGTATTTT. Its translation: CAWSPFDRDTDTQYF. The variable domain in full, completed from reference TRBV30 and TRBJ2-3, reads SQTIHQWPATLVQPVGSPLSLECTVEGTSNPNLYWYRQAAGRGLQLLFYSVGIGQISSEVPQNLSASRPQDRQFILSSKKLLLSDSGFYLCAWSPFDRDTDTQYFGPGTRLTVL.

The CDR3 here is CASSPERDRGGGYTF. Written as DNA, the CDR3 is TGTGCCAGCTCACCCGAAAGAGACAGGGGAGGAGGCTACACCTTC. The chain has TRBV18 and TRBJ1-2; 8 bases fit TRBD1. Germline CDR1 and CDR2: KGHSH and LQKENI. The CDR3 length is 15 residues. V dropped 3 bases and J dropped 8; count of bases not matched to a gene: 11.

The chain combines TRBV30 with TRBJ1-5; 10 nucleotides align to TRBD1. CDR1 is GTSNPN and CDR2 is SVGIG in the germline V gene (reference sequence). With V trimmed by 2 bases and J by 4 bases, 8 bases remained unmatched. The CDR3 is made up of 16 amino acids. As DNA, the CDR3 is TGTGCCTGGAGTACTCCGGGACAGGGGTTTAATCAGCCCCAGCATTTT. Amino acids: CAWSTPGQGFNQPQHF.

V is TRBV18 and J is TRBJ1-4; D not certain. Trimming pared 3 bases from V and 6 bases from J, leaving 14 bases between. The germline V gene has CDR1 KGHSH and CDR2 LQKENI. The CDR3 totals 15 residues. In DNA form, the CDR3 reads TGTGCCAGCTCACCGATCGGGGTCGGGGATGAAAAACTGTTTTTT. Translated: CASSPIGVGDEKLFF.

CDR3 residues: CAWSVRSGGLVTEAFF. As DNA, the CDR3 is TGTGCCTGGAGTGTACGCTCGGGGGGACTGGTCACTGAAGCTTTCTTT. The chain carries TRBV30 and TRBJ1-1; TRBD1 is a possible D gene (5 bases). The germline V and J ends were trimmed by 0 bases and 4 bases, with 18 bases remaining between them. Germline V gives CDR1 GTSNPN, CDR2 SVGIG (reference sequence). This CDR3 contains 16 residues.

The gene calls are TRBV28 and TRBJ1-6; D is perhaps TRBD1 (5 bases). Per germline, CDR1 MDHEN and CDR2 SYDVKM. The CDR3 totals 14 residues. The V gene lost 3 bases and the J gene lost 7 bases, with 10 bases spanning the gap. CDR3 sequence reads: CASSFGGRNSPLHF. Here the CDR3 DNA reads TGTGCCAGCAGTTTCGGGGGGAGGAATTCACCCCTCCACTTT.